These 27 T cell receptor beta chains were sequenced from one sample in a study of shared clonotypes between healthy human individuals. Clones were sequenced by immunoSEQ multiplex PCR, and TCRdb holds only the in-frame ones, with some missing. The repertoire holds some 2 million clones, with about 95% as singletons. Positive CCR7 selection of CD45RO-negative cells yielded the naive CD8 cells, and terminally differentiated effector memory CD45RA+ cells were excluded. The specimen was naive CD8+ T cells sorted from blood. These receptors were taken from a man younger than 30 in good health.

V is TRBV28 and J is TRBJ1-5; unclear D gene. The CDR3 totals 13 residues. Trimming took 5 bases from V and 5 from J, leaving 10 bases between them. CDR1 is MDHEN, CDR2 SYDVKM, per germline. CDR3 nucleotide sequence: TGTGCCAGCAGTCTAATCTTGGATCAGCCCCAGCATTTT. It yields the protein CASSLILDQPQHF.

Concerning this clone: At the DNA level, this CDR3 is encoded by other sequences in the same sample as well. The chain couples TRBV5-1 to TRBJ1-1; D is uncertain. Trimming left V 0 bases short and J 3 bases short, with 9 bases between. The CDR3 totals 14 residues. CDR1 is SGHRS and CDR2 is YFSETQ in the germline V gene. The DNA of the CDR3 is TGCGCCAGCAGCTTGGGTGGGGAAGACACTGAAGCTTTCTTT. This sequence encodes CASSLGGEDTEAFF.

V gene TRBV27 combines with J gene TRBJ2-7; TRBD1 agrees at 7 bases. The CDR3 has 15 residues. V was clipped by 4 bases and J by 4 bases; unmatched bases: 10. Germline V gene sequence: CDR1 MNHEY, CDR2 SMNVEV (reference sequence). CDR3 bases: TGTGCCAGCAGTTCATACAGGGGTGGGGGTTACGAGCAGTACTTC. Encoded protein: CASSSYRGGGYEQYF.

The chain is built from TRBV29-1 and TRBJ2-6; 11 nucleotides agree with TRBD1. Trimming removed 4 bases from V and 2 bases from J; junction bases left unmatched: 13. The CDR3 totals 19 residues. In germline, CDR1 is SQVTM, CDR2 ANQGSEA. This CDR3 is CSVAAPGQGVYAGANVLTF. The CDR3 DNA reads TGCAGCGTTGCTGCTCCGGGACAGGGGGTGTATGCTGGGGCCAACGTCCTGACTTTC.

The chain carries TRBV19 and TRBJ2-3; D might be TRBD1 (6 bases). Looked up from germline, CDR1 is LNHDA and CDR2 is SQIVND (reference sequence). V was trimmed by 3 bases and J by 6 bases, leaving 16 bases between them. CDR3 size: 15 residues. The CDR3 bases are TGTGCCAGTAGTATGGGGGCTAGTTTTACGGATACGCAGTATTTT. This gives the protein CASSMGASFTDTQYF.

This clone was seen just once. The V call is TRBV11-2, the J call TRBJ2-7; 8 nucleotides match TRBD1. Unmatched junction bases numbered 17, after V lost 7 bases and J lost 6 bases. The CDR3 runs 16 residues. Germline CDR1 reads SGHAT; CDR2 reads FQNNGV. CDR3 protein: CASTLGVGTGVPEQYF. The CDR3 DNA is TGTGCCAGCACCCTAGGGGTAGGGACAGGAGTACCCGAGCAGTACTTC. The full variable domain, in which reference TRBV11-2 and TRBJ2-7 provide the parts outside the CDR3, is EAGVAQSPRYKIIEKRQSVAFWCNPISGHATLYWYQQILGQGPKLLIQFQNNGVVDDSQLPKDRFSAERLKGVDSTLKIQPAKLEDSAVYLCASTLGVGTGVPEQYFGPGTRLTVT.

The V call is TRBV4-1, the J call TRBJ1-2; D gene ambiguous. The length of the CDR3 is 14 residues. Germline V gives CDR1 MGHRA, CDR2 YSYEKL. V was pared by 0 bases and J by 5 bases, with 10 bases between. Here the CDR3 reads CASSQEFGSYGYTF. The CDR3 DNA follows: TGCGCCAGCAGCCAAGAATTCGGGTCGTATGGCTACACCTTC.

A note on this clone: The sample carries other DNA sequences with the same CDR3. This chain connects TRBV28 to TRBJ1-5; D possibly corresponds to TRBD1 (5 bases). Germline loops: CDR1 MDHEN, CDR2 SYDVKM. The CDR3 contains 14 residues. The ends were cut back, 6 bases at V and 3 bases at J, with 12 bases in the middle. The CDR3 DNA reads TGTGCCAGCAGCTTCCGGGGCCTCAATCAGCCCCAGCATTTT. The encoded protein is CASSFRGLNQPQHF.

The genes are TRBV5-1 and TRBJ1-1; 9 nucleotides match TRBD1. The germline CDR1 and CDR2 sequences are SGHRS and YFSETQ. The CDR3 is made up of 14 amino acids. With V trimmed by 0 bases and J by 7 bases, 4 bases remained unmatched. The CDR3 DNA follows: TGCGCCAGCAGCTTGGACAGGGGGCCGGTTGAAGCTTTCTTT. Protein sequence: CASSLDRGPVEAFF.

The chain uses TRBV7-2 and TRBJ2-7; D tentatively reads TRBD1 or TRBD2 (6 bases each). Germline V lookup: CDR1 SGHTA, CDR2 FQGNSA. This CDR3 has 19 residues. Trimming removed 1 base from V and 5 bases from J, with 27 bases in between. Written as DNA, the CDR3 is TGTGCCAGCAGCTTAGTTTCCTGGGGTTGGGCCGAGGGGGAGGACGAGCAGTACTTC. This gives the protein CASSLVSWGWAEGEDEQYF.

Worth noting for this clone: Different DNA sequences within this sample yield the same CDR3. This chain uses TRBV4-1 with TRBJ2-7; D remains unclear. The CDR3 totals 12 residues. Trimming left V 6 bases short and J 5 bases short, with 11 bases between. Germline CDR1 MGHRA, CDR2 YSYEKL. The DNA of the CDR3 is TGCGCCAGCAGTTGGGGTAGCAACGAGCAGTACTTC. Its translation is CASSWGSNEQYF.

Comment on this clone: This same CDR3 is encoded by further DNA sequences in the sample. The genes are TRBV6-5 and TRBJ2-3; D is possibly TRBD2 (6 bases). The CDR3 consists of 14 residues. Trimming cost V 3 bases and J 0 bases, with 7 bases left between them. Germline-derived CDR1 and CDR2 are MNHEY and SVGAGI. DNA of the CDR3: TGTGCCAGCAGTTATAGCGGAAGCACAGATACGCAGTATTTT. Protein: CASSYSGSTDTQYF.

CDR3 protein: CASRPAGVNQPQHF. The CDR3 bases are TGTGCCAGCAGGCCGGCAGGGGTAAATCAGCCCCAGCATTTT. The chain has TRBV27 and TRBJ1-5, with a possible D match to TRBD1 (6 bases). Trimming left V 6 bases short and J 4 bases short, with 13 bases between. Germline V gives CDR1 MNHEY, CDR2 SMNVEV (reference sequence). CDR3 length: 14 amino acids.

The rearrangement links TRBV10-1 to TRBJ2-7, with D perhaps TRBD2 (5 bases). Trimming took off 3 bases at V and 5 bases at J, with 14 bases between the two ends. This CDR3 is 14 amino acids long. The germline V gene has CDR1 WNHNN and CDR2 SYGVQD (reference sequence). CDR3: CASSDSGFLHEQYF. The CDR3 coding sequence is TGCGCCAGCAGTGATTCGGGATTCCTACACGAGCAGTACTTC.

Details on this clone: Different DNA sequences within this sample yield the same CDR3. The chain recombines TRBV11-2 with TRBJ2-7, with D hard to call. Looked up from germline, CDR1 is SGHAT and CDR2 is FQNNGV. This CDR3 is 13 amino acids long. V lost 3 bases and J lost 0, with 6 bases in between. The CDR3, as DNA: TGTGCCAGCAGCTTTGGGTACTCCTACGAGCAGTACTTC. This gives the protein CASSFGYSYEQYF.

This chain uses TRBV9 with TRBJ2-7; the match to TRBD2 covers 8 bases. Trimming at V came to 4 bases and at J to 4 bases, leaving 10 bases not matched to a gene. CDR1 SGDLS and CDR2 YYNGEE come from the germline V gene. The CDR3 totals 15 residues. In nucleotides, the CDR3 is TGTGCCAGCAGCCCCGTGGCGGGGGGCCTATACGAGCAGTACTTC. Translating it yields CASSPVAGGLYEQYF.

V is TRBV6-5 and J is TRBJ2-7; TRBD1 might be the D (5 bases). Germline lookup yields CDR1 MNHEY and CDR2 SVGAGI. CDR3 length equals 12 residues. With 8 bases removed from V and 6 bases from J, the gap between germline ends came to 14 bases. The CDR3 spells CASGAGATEQYF. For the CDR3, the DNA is TGTGCCAGCGGGGCAGGCGCTACCGAGCAGTACTTC.

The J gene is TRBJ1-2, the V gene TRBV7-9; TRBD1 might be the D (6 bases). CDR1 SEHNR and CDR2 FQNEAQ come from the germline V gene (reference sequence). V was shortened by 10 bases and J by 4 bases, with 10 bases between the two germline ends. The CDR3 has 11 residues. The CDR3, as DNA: TGTGCCACGTCAGGGGCCTATGGCTACACCTTC. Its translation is CATSGAYGYTF.

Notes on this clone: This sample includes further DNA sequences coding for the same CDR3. The CDR3 sequence is CASSSTVSYEQYF. CDR3 nucleotide sequence: TGTGCCAGCAGCTCGACCGTCTCCTACGAGCAGTACTTC. The chain combines TRBV7-6 with TRBJ2-7; D not resolved. V was pared by 4 bases and J by 0 bases, with 7 bases between. The germline V gene encodes CDR1 SGHVS and CDR2 FNYEAQ. The CDR3 contains 13 residues.

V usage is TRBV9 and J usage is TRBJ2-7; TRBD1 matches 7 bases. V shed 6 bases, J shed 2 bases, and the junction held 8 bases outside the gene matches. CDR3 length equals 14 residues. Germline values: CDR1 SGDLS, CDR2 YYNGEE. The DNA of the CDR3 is TGTGCCAGCAATTCCTACGGGACAGCCTACGAGCAGTACTTC. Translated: CASNSYGTAYEQYF.

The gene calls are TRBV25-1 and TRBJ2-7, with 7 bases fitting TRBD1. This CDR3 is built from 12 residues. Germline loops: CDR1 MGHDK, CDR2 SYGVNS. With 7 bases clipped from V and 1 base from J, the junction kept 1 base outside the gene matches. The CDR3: CASTTGSYEQYF. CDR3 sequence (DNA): TGTGCCAGCACGACAGGGTCCTACGAGCAGTACTTC.

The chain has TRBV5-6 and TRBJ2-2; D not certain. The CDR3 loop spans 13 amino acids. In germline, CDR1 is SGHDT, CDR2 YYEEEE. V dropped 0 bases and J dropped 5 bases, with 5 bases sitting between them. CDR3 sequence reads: CASSLAVTGELFF. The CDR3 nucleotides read TGTGCCAGCAGCTTGGCGGTGACCGGGGAGCTGTTTTTT.

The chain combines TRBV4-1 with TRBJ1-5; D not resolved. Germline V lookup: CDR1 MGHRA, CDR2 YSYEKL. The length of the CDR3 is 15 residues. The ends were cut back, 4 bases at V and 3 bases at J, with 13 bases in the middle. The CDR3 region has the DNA TGCGCCAGCAGCCCCCTCGGAGGGCTCAATCAGCCCCAGCATTTT. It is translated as CASSPLGGLNQPQHF.

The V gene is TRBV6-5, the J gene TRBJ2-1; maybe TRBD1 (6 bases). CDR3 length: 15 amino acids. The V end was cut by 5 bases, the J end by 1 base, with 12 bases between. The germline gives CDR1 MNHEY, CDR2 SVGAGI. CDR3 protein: CASSPSGESYNEQFF. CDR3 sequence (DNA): TGTGCCAGCAGTCCGTCAGGGGAGTCCTACAATGAGCAGTTCTTC.

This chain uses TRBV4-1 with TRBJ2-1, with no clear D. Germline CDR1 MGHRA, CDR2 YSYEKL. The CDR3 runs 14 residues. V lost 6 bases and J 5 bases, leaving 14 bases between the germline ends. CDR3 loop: CASRLRPRDNEQFF. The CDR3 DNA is TGCGCCAGCAGACTCCGGCCCCGGGACAATGAGCAGTTCTTC.

The CDR3 bases are TGTGCCAGCAGTTTAGGACCTCTTGCGGAGACCCAGTACTTC. Translated: CASSLGPLAETQYF. This chain links TRBV27 with TRBJ2-5; D not certain. The CDR3 sequence is 14 residues long. The V gene lost 2 bases and the J gene lost 5 bases, with 12 bases spanning the gap. CDR1 is MNHEY and CDR2 is SMNVEV in the germline V gene (reference sequence).

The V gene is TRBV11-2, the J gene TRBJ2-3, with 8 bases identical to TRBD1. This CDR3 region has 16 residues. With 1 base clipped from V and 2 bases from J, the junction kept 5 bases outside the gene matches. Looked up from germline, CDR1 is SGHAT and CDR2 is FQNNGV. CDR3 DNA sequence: TGTGCCAGCAGCTTAGGGTGGGACAGGCTCACAGATACGCAGTATTTT. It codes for CASSLGWDRLTDTQYF.